These 25 T cell receptor beta chains originate from one sample sequenced in a study of blood T cell repertoires in COVID-19. Assay used: immunoSEQ multiplex PCR; TCRdb lists only in-frame clones, some missing. The sample holds some 66,000 clones, 82% seen once. Material for sequencing was peripheral blood. The receptor source for this set is a man between 60 and 70 years old with acute or convalescent COVID-19.

The chain has TRBV14 and TRBJ1-1; no clear D gene. The ends were cut back, 1 base at V and 5 bases at J, with 8 bases in the middle. CDR3 size: 13 residues. CDR1 is SGHDN, CDR2 FVKESK, per germline. The chain's CDR3 is CASSQVEGTEAFF. Here the CDR3 DNA reads TGTGCCAGCAGCCAAGTTGAGGGAACTGAAGCTTTCTTT.

This clone was seen only once. The chain has TRBV7-9 and TRBJ1-1; D uncertain. The CDR3 is made up of 14 amino acids. Germline V gene lookup returns CDR1 SEHNR and CDR2 FQNEAQ (reference sequence). Trimming stripped 5 bases from V and 8 bases from J, with 18 bases between. The CDR3 is CASSAKRTAWEAFF. Here the CDR3 DNA reads TGTGCCAGCAGCGCAAAACGTACAGCATGGGAAGCTTTCTTT.

V gene TRBV6-5 combines with J gene TRBJ2-7; TRBD2 matches 8 bases. The length of the CDR3 is 13 residues. V trimming: 5 bases; J trimming: 4 bases; junction bases outside the gene matches: 4. Germline CDR1 reads MNHEY; CDR2 reads SVGAGI. The CDR3 is CASSRSGAYEQYV. In DNA, the CDR3 is TGTGCCAGCAGTCGTAGCGGGGCATACGAGCAGTACGTC.

The V call is TRBV30, the J call TRBJ1-6; no definite D call. The CDR3 totals 12 residues. From germline, CDR1 is GTSNPN and CDR2 SVGIG (reference sequence). Trimming removed 2 bases from V and 7 bases from J, with 6 bases in between. Here the CDR3 DNA reads TGTGCCTGGAGTTCCTTCAATTCACCCCTCCACTTT. Amino acids: CAWSSFNSPLHF.

In this sample, this clone turned up a few times. The chain couples TRBV4-3 to TRBJ1-4; TRBD1 might be the D (5 bases). The CDR3 extends over 16 amino acids. V lost 0 bases and J 4 bases, leaving 12 bases between the germline ends. The germline CDR1 and CDR2 sequences are LGHNA and YSLEER. DNA of the CDR3: TGCGCCAGCAGCCAAGAGGGTTGGGGGGGTAATGAAAAACTGTTTTTT. Protein sequence: CASSQEGWGGNEKLFF.

This chain uses TRBV6-4 with TRBJ2-1; maybe TRBD1 (6 bases). CDR1 MRHNA and CDR2 SNTAGT come from the germline V gene. The CDR3 spans 14 residues. V lost 1 base and J 7 bases, leaving 11 bases between the germline ends. CDR3 region: CASSDFSQGNEQFF. Written as DNA, the CDR3 is TGTGCCAGCAGTGACTTCTCTCAGGGGAATGAGCAGTTCTTC.

V gene TRBV6-1 combines with J gene TRBJ1-1; D may be TRBD1 (6 bases). Germline CDR1 MNHNS, CDR2 SASEGT. Trimming shortened V by 4 bases and J by 0 bases, and 15 bases separated the two germline ends. The CDR3 extends over 16 amino acids. CDR3 residues: CASSGKGHGLNTEAFF. The CDR3 region has the DNA TGTGCCAGCAGTGGTAAGGGACATGGACTGAACACTGAAGCTTTCTTT.

The V and J genes are TRBV6-2 or TRBV6-3 and TRBJ1-2; 7 nucleotides align to TRBD1. The trim removed 6 bases at V and 5 bases at J, leaving 3 bases unmatched. Germline assignment: CDR1 MNHEY and CDR2 SVGEGT. The CDR3 spans 12 residues. The CDR3 region has the DNA TGTGCCAGCAGCCAGACAGGGTATGGCTACACCTTC. This gives the protein CASSQTGYGYTF.

This chain uses TRBV7-9 with TRBJ1-2, with 7 bases aligning to TRBD1. CDR1 and CDR2 from the germline V gene are SEHNR and FQNEAQ (reference sequence). With V trimmed by 5 bases and J by 3 bases, 6 bases remained unmatched. This CDR3 has 14 amino acids. CDR3 region: CASSQGGGYYGYTF. The CDR3 coding sequence is TGTGCCAGCAGCCAAGGGGGCGGCTACTATGGCTACACCTTC. The full variable domain, completed using reference TRBV7-9 and TRBJ1-2, is DTGVSQNPRHKITKRGQNVTFRCDPISEHNRLYWYRQTLGQGPEFLTYFQNEAQLEKSRLLSDRFSAERPKGSFSTLEIQRTEQGDSAMYLCASSQGGGYYGYTFGSGTRLTVV.

The V gene is TRBV3-1 (or the pseudogene TRBV3-2), the J gene TRBJ1-6; TRBD1 aligns across 7 bases. In germline, CDR1 is LGHDT, CDR2 YNNKEL (reference sequence). The junction had 6 bases not matched to a gene; V was cut back by 1 base and J by 0 bases. This CDR3 contains 18 residues. CDR3 nucleotides: TGTGCCAGCAGCCAAGGACAGGGTGGGAGCTCCTATAATTCACCCCTCCACTTT. It translates to CASSQGQGGSSYNSPLHF.

V gene TRBV5-6 combines with J gene TRBJ2-6; D is possibly TRBD1 (5 bases). Germline V gene data show CDR1 as SGHDT and CDR2 as YYEEEE. The CDR3 is 14 residues long. Trimming stripped 6 bases from V and 4 bases from J, with 11 bases between. Written as DNA, the CDR3 is TGTGCCAGCAAACGTGGGGCCGGGGCCAACGTCCTGACTTTC. Its translation is CASKRGAGANVLTF.

J is TRBJ1-1 and V is TRBV2, with 10 bases aligning to TRBD1. V lost 6 bases and J lost 4; bases outside the gene matches: 17. The CDR3 loop spans 18 amino acids. The germline V gene encodes CDR1 SNHLY and CDR2 FYNNEI. The DNA for the CDR3 is TGTGCCAGCAGCCTACCCCCTCGGACAGGGGGTCGGACCACTGAAGCTTTCTTT. Protein sequence: CASSLPPRTGGRTTEAFF.

The V gene is TRBV2, the J gene TRBJ1-1; 8 bases agree with TRBD1. V lost 2 bases to trimming and J lost 5 bases; unmatched junction nucleotides: 7. This CDR3 is built from 15 residues. Germline V gives CDR1 SNHLY, CDR2 FYNNEI. The CDR3 spells CASSEQGAIGTEAFF. The CDR3 DNA sequence: TGTGCCAGCAGTGAACAGGGGGCTATTGGGACTGAAGCTTTCTTT.

This chain uses TRBV19 with TRBJ2-4; 8 bases map to TRBD1. In germline, CDR1 is LNHDA, CDR2 SQIVND (reference sequence). The V gene end was trimmed by 0 bases and the J gene end by 6 bases; junction bases not matched to a gene: 4. The CDR3 is 15 residues long. CDR3 sequence: CASSIEHRGLNIQYF. CDR3 bases: TGTGCCAGTAGTATAGAGCACAGGGGGTTAAACATTCAGTACTTC.

The rearrangement uses TRBV7-8 and TRBJ2-1, with 11 bases aligning to TRBD2. Germline-derived CDR1 and CDR2 are SGHVS and FQNEAQ. The CDR3 is 16 residues long. After removal of 5 bases from V and 8 bases from J, the junction contained 11 bases not matched to a gene. In DNA form, the CDR3 reads TGTGCCAGCAGCCCAATGTTTAGCGGGGGGGCCCATGAGCAGTTCTTC. It encodes CASSPMFSGGAHEQFF. Complete variable domain (other parts from reference TRBV7-8 and TRBJ2-1): GAGVSQSPRYKVAKRGQDVALRCDPISGHVSLFWYQQALGQGPEFLTYFQNEAQLDKSGLPSDRFFAERPEGSVSTLKIQRTQQEDSAVYLCASSPMFSGGAHEQFFGPGTRLTVL.

V is TRBV5-1 and J is TRBJ2-1; tentative D call: TRBD2 (5 bases). The germline gives CDR1 SGHRS, CDR2 YFSETQ. V was clipped by 7 bases and J by 6 bases, with 8 bases between them. CDR3 length equals 11 residues. This CDR3 reads CASGRANEQFF. The CDR3 DNA reads as TGCGCCAGCGGGCGGGCCAATGAGCAGTTCTTC.

This clone was counted a few times. This chain links TRBV19 with TRBJ1-5, with D maybe TRBD1 (5 bases). CDR3 length: 14 residues. With 7 bases removed from V and 3 bases from J, the gap between germline ends came to 13 bases. Germline lookup yields CDR1 LNHDA and CDR2 SQIVND (reference sequence). This chain's CDR3 is CASTLWGPNQPQHF. Here the CDR3 DNA reads TGTGCCAGTACGCTATGGGGCCCCAATCAGCCCCAGCATTTT.

This clone has a single count. V is TRBV5-1 and J is TRBJ2-1; 11 nucleotides line up with TRBD2. CDR3 length equals 15 residues. V was pared by 2 bases and J by 6 bases, with 4 bases of the junction left unmatched. Looked up from germline, CDR1 is SGHRS and CDR2 is YFSETQ. Here the CDR3 reads CASSFGLAGGNEQFF. As DNA, the CDR3 is TGCGCCAGCAGCTTTGGACTAGCGGGCGGCAATGAGCAGTTCTTC.

The chain uses TRBV12-3 or TRBV12-4 and TRBJ1-3; D call uncertain. CDR3 length equals 12 residues. Trimming cost V 6 bases and J 9 bases, with 12 bases left between them. The CDR3: CASSQGPGTIYF. CDR3 in DNA: TGTGCCAGCAGCCAAGGTCCGGGCACCATATATTTT.

This clone appeared a single time. The CDR3 region is CATSRGGQKNEKLFF. The CDR3 coding sequence is TGTGCCACCAGCAGAGGGGGCCAGAAGAATGAAAAACTGTTTTTT. The chain recombines TRBV15 with TRBJ1-4, with a weak D call TRBD1 (5 bases). Germline lookup yields CDR1 LNHNV and CDR2 YYDKDF (reference sequence). Between the trimmed V and J ends, which lost 1 base and 5 bases, there was a span of 11 bases. The CDR3 is 15 residues long.

Comment on this clone: The junction and the germline gene differ at one end; a read error may be behind it. Other nucleotide sequences from this sample produce the same CDR3. This chain joins TRBV2 and TRBJ1-2; no reliable D call. Germline-derived CDR1 and CDR2 are SNHLY and FYNNEI. CDR3 length: 13 residues. The CDR3 loop reads CASSAEGFYGYTF. The CDR3 DNA sequence: TGTGCCAGCAGTGCGGAGGGCTTCTATGGCTACACTTTC. Drawing the rest from reference TRBV2 and TRBJ1-2, the complete variable domain is EPEVTQTPSHQVTQMGQEVILRCVPISNHLYFYWYRQILGQKVEFLVSFYNNEISEKSEIFDDQFSVERPDGSNFTLKIRSTKLEDSAMYFCASSAEGFYGYTFGSGTRLTVV.

The chain employs TRBV4-2 and TRBJ2-2; 8 nucleotides agree with TRBD2. The junction had 15 bases not matched to a gene; V was cut back by 2 bases and J by 7 bases. Looked up from germline, CDR1 is LGHNA and CDR2 is YNFKEQ. The CDR3 consists of 18 residues. CDR3 sequence (DNA): TGTGCCAGCAGCCAACTAAACCGTGGAGCGGGGGTGGGCGGGGAGCTGTTTTTT. This codes for CASSQLNRGAGVGGELFF.

This clone appeared a single time. The J gene is TRBJ1-2, the V gene TRBV6-2 or TRBV6-3; no firm D call. Germline V gives CDR1 MNHEY, CDR2 SVGEGT. V was clipped by 4 bases and J by 4 bases, with 10 bases between them. The CDR3 runs 13 residues. The CDR3 loop is CASSSGSGYGYTF. CDR3 DNA sequence: TGTGCCAGCAGTTCCGGGTCTGGCTATGGCTACACCTTC.

The chain carries TRBV5-6 and TRBJ1-3; D possibly corresponds to TRBD1 (5 bases). V was trimmed by 4 bases and J by 0 bases, leaving 14 bases between them. The CDR3 covers 16 residues. Germline V gene lookup returns CDR1 SGHDT and CDR2 YYEEEE. In DNA form, the CDR3 reads TGTGCCAGCAGCAGGGAGGGGTTGGGCTCTGGAAACACCATATATTTT. It is translated as CASSREGLGSGNTIYF.

The CDR3 DNA is TGTGCCAGCACCTTCGATCGGGACACTGAAGCTTTCTTT. This gives the protein CASTFDRDTEAFF. The chain combines TRBV12-3 or TRBV12-4 with TRBJ1-1; no reliable D call. This CDR3 has 13 residues. Between the trimmed V and J ends, which lost 7 bases and 3 bases, there was a span of 12 bases.